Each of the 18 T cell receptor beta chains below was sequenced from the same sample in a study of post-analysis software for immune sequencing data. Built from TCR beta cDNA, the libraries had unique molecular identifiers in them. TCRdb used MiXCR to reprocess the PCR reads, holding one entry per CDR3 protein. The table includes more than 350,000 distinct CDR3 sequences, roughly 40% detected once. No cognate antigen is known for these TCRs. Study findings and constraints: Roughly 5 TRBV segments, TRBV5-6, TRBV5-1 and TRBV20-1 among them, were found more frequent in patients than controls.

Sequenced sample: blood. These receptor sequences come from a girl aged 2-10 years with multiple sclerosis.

The CDR3 bases are TGTGCCAGCAGCTCCCGACTGAACACCGGGGAGCTGTTTTTT. Its translation: CASSSRLNTGELFF. The chain carries TRBV9 and TRBJ2-2; D ambiguous. Per the germline V gene, CDR1 is SGDLS and CDR2 is YYNGEE. V was pared by 4 bases and J by 1 base, with 8 bases between. The CDR3 extends over 14 amino acids. Variable domain in full (rest from reference TRBV9 and TRBJ2-2): DSGVTQTPKHLITATGQRVTLRCSPRSGDLSVYWYQQSLDQGLQFLIQYYNGEERAKGNILERFSAQQFPDLHSELNLSSLELGDSALYFCASSSRLNTGELFFGEGSRLTVL.

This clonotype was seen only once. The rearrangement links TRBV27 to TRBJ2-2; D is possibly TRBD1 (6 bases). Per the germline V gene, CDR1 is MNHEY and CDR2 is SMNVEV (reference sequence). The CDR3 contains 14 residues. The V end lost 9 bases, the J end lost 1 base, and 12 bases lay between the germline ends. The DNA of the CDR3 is TGTGCCAGTCACGGACAGTTGAACACCGGGGAGCTGTTTTTT. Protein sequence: CASHGQLNTGELFF.

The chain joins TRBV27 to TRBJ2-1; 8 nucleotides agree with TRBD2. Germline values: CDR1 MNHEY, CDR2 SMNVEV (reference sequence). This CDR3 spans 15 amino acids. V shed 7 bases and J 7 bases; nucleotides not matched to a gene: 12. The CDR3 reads CASTLFRGGSNEQFF. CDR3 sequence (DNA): TGTGCCAGCACCCTATTTCGGGGGGGGTCGAATGAGCAGTTCTTC.

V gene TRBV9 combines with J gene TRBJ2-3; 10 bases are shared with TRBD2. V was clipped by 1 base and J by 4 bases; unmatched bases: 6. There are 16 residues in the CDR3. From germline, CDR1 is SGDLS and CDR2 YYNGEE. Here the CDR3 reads CASSVPRAGGPDTQYF. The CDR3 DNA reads TGTGCCAGCAGCGTACCACGAGCGGGAGGGCCAGATACGCAGTATTTT.

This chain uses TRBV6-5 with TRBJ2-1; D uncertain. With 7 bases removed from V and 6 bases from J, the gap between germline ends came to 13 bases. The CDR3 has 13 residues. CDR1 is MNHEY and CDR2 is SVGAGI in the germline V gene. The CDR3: CASTAVRGNEQFF. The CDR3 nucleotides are TGTGCCAGCACAGCCGTACGAGGCAATGAGCAGTTCTTC.

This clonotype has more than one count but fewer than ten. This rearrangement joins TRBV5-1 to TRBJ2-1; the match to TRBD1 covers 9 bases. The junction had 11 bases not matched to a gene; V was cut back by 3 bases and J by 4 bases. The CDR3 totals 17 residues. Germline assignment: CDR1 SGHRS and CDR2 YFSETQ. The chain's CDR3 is CASSSQSRTGAYNEQFF. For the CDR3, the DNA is TGCGCCAGCAGCTCCCAATCTCGGACAGGGGCTTACAATGAGCAGTTCTTC.

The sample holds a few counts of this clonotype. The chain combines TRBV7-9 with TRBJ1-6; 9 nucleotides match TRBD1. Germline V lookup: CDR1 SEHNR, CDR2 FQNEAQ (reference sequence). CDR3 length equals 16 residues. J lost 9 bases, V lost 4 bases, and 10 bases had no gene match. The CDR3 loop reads CASSSSPGQGGSPLHF. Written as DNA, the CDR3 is TGTGCCAGCAGCTCAAGCCCGGGACAGGGAGGTTCACCCCTCCACTTT.

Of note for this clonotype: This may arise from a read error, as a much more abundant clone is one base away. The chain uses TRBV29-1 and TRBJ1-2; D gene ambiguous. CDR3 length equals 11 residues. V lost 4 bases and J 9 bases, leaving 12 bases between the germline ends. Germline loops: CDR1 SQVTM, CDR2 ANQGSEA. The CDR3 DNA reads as TGCAGCGTTGGAAGTTCGCATAGCTACACCTTC. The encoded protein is CSVGSSHSYTF.

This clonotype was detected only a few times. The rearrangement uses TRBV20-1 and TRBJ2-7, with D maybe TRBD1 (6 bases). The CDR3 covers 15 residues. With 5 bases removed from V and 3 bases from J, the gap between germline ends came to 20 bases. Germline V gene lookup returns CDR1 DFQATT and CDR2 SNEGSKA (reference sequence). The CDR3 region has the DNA TGCAGTGCTCAAACTCCGGACAGACAAATCTACGAGCAGTACTTC. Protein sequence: CSAQTPDRQIYEQYF.

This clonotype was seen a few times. CDR3 bases: TGTGCCAGCAGTTATACCGGGACAGGTGAAGCCGAGCAGTACTTC. As protein: CASSYTGTGEAEQYF. The genes are TRBV6-5 and TRBJ2-4, with TRBD1 matching 8 bases. The DNA end favors TRBJ2-7, so the J call may be wrong. CDR1 and CDR2 (germline): MNHEY, SVGAGI. CDR3 size: 15 residues.

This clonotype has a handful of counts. The CDR3 DNA sequence: TGTGCCAGCAGTGGGGACAGGGGGCGCACAGATACGCAGTATTTT. This sequence encodes CASSGDRGRTDTQYF. This chain links TRBV25-1 with TRBJ2-3; 12 nucleotides match TRBD1. The J segment lost 1 base and the V segment lost 4 bases, leaving 0 bases of the junction unmatched. CDR3 length: 15 amino acids. In germline, CDR1 is MGHDK, CDR2 SYGVNS.

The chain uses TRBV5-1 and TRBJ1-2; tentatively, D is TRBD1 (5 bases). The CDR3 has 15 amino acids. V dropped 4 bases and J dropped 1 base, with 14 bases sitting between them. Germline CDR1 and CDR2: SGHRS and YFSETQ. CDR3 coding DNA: TGCGCCAGCAGCCTAGGCGGGGCAGATAACTATGGCTACACCTTC. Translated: CASSLGGADNYGYTF.

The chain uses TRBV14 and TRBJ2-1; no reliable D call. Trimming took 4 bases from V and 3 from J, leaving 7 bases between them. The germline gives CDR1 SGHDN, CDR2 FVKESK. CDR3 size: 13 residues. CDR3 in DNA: TGTGCCAGCAGCCCTATCCTCTACAATGAGCAGTTCTTC. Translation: CASSPILYNEQFF.

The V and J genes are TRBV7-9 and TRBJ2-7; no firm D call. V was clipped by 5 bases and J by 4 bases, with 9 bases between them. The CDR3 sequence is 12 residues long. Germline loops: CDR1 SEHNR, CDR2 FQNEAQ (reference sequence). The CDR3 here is CASSEQLYEQYF. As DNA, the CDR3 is TGTGCCAGCAGCGAACAGTTATACGAGCAGTACTTC.

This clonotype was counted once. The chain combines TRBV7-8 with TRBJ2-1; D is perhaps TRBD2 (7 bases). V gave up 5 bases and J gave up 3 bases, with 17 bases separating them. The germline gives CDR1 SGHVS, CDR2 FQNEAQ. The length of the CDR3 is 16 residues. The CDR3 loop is CASSPRAGAYYNEQFF. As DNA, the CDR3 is TGTGCCAGCAGCCCTAGGGCGGGGGCCTACTACAATGAGCAGTTCTTC.

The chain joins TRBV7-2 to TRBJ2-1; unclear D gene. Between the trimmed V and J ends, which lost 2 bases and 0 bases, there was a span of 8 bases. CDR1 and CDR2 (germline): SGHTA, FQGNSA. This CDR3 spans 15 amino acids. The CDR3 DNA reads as TGTGCCAGCAGCTTACTGATAAGCTCCTACAATGAGCAGTTCTTC. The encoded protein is CASSLLISSYNEQFF.

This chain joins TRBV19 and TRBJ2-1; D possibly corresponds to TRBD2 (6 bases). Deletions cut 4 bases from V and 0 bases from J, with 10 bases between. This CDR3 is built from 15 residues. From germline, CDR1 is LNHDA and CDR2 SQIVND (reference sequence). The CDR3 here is CASSTTSRSYNEQFF. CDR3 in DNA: TGTGCCAGTAGTACAACTAGCCGCTCCTACAATGAGCAGTTCTTC.

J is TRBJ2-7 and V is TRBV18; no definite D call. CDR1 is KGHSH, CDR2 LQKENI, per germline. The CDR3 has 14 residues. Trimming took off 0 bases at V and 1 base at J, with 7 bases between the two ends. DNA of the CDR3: TGTGCCAGCTCACCACCGGCACGTTCCTACGAGCAGTACTTC. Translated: CASSPPARSYEQYF.